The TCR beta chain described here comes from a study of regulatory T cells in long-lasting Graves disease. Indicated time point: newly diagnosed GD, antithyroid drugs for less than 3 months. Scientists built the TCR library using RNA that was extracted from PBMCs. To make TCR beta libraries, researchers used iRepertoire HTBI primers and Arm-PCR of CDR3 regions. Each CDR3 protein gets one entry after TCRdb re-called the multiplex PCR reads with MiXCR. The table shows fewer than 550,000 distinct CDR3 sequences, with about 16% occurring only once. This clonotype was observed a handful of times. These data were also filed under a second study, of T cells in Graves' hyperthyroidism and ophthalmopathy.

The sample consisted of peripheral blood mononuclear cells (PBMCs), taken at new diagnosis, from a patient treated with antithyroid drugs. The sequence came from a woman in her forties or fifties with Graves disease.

CDR3 bases: TGTGCCACCAGTGATTTGGGGACTAGCCGCGGGGAGCTGTTTTTT. This codes for CATSDLGTSRGELFF. V usage is TRBV24-1 and J usage is TRBJ2-2; 9 bases are shared with TRBD2. Unmatched junction bases numbered 2, after V lost 0 bases and J lost 7 bases. This CDR3 has 15 amino acids. CDR1 KGHDR and CDR2 SFDVKD come from the germline V gene.